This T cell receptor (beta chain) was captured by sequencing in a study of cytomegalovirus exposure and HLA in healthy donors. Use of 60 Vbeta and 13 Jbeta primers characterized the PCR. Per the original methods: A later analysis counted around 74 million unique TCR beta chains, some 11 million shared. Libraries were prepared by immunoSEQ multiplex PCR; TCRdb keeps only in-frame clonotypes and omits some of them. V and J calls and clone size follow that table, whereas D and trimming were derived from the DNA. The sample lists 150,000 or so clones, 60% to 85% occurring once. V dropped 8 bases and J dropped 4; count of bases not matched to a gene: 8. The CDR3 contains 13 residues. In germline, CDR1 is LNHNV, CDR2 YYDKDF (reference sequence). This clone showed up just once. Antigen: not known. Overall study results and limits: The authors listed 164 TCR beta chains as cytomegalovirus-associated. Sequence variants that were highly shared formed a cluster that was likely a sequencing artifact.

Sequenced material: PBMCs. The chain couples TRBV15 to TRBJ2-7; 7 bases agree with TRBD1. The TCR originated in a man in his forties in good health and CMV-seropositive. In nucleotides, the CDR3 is TGTGCCACCCGTGATGGGACAGAGTACGAGCAGTACTTC. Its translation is CATRDGTEYEQYF.